These T cell receptor beta chains were read from a single sample in a study of blood T cell repertoires in COVID-19. The method was immunoSEQ multiplex PCR; TCRdb's version includes in-frame clones alone and lacks a portion of them. The sample shows over 150,000 clones, 85% to 90% of them seen only once. Sequencing was carried out using peripheral blood. The source is a man aged 55 to 70 with COVID-19, enrolled during active disease. The CDR3 runs from the conserved cysteine through the conserved F or W.

TRBJ2-2 | TRBV5-1 | CASSLGLDRVTGELFF
TRBJ1-1 | TRBV7-9 | CASSSQGAGATEAFF
TRBJ2-1 | TRBV6-6 | CASGTGYSNNEQFF
TRBJ2-3 | TRBV21-1 | CASSKAPVGQGAGTDTQYF
TRBJ1-5 | TRBV27 | CASSLQGGYSNQPQHF
TRBJ1-1 | TRBV5-1 | CASSLADGHLNTEAFF
TRBJ2-1 | TRBV19 | CASSISVSSYNEQFF
TRBJ1-1 | TRBV11-3 | CASSLLGQREAFF
TRBJ1-5 | TRBV27 | CASRRLQGAPEQPQHF
TRBJ1-2 | TRBV7-2 | CASSSQRTAYYGYTF
TRBJ2-5 | TRBV12-3/TRBV12-4 | CASSFSRETQYF
TRBJ1-1 | TRBV6-2/TRBV6-3 | CASSYSAPLKAFF
TRBJ1-1 | TRBV28 | CASSSTTGVTEAFF
TRBJ1-4 | TRBV24-1 | CATSERFNEKLFF
TRBJ2-1 | TRBV6-4 | CASSLAGGGYNEQFF
TRBJ1-5 | TRBV7-2 | CASSDRPSNQPQHF
TRBJ1-2 | TRBV29-1 | CSVESLGQGAQNNGYTF
TRBJ2-7 | TRBV5-6 | CATRGQGSSYEQYF
TRBJ1-1 | TRBV2 | CASTHRGLTMNTEAFF
TRBJ1-1 | TRBV30 | CAWETGLNTEAFF
TRBJ2-3 | TRBV19 | CASGRQDTQYF
TRBJ1-6 | TRBV11-3 | CASSLEGPNSPLHF
TRBJ1-2 | TRBV7-2 | CASSSGQGTNYGYTF
TRBJ1-4 | TRBV11-2 | CASRRSGGPYNEKLFF